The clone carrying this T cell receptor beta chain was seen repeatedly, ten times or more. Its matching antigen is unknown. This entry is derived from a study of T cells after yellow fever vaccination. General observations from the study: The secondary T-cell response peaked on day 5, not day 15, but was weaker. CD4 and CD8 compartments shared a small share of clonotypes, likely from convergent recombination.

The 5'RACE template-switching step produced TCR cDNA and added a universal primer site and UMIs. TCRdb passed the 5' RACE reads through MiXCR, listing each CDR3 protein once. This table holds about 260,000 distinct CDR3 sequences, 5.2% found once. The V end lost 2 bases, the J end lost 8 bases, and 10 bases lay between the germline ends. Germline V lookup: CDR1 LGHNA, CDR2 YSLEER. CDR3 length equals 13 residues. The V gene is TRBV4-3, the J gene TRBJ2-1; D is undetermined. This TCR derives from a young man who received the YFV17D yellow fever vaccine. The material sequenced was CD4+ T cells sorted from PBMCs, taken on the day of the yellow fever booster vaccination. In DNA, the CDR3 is TGCGCCAGCAGCCAACTCGCCAGAGATGAGCAGTTCTTC. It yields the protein CASSQLARDEQFF.